Presented here are 31 T cell receptor beta chains from one specimen sequenced in a study of blood T cell repertoires in COVID-19. Sequencing used immunoSEQ multiplex PCR; TCRdb keeps in-frame clones, though not all of them. The sample lists approximately 62,000 clones; roughly 72% were seen once. The sequenced sample consisted of peripheral blood. The source of these receptors is a woman in her forties or fifties with active or convalescent COVID-19.

This rearrangement joins TRBV4-1 to TRBJ1-2; possibly TRBD1 for D (6 bases). The germline V gene has CDR1 MGHRA and CDR2 YSYEKL. The V and J ends lost 1 base and 4 bases respectively, with 22 bases between them. This CDR3 has 18 amino acids. The DNA for the CDR3 is TGCGCCAGCAGCCAAGCTCCGGGGGGCGGCGAACGGGCCTATGGCTACACCTTC. Translated, it gives CASSQAPGGGERAYGYTF.

The rearrangement uses TRBV27 and TRBJ2-7, with D perhaps matching TRBD1 (6 bases). V was trimmed by 5 bases and J by 0 bases, leaving 17 bases between them. Germline assignment: CDR1 MNHEY and CDR2 SMNVEV (reference sequence). This CDR3 spans 16 amino acids. The CDR3 here is CASSTHRALSSYEQYF. Here the CDR3 DNA reads TGTGCCAGCAGTACCCACAGGGCCCTGAGCTCCTACGAGCAGTACTTC.

This clone ranks as medium-sized. The chain combines TRBV27 with TRBJ2-3, with a tentative D call TRBD2 (6 bases). The length of the CDR3 is 14 residues. Germline V gene lookup returns CDR1 MNHEY and CDR2 SMNVEV (reference sequence). With 4 bases removed from V and 2 bases from J, the gap between germline ends came to 10 bases. The DNA of the CDR3 is TGTGCCAGCAGTTGGCGGGACCCCACAGATACGCAGTATTTT. As protein: CASSWRDPTDTQYF.

The gene calls are TRBV4-2 and TRBJ2-3; the D is unclear. Germline V gene lookup returns CDR1 LGHNA and CDR2 YNFKEQ. V lost 4 bases to trimming and J lost 1 base, with 18 bases between them. This CDR3 is built from 17 residues. CDR3 DNA: TGTGCCAGCAGCCGAAAAAAAAGAGATCGCGGCACAGATACGCAGTATTTT. Its translation is CASSRKKRDRGTDTQYF.

For this clone: The limits of the CDR3 on the DNA are not certain, so only TCRdb's listed CDR3 is given. J is TRBJ1-2 and V is TRBV7-9; the table calls TRBD1, which could not be checked here. The CDR3 numbers 18 amino acids, ends counted. Germline V gives CDR1 SEHNR, CDR2 FQNEAQ (reference sequence). The CDR3 spells CASILVGSGSGEGYGYTF.

A few counts support this clone. V and J are TRBV6-5 and TRBJ1-3; the match to TRBD1 covers 7 bases. This CDR3 has 15 amino acids. V dropped 0 bases and J dropped 2; count of bases not matched to a gene: 1. CDR1 and CDR2 from the germline V gene are MNHEY and SVGAGI. For the CDR3, the DNA is TGTGCCAGCAGTTACTCAGGGGGCCCTGGAAACACCATATATTTT. This gives the protein CASSYSGGPGNTIYF.

There are a few counts of this clone. This chain joins TRBV18 and TRBJ2-1; 7 bases align to TRBD2. J lost 6 bases, V lost 6 bases, and 14 bases had no gene match. CDR3 length equals 16 residues. Germline values: CDR1 KGHSH, CDR2 LQKENI. This chain's CDR3 is CASSRGLGGTLNEQFF. As DNA, the CDR3 is TGTGCCAGCTCGAGGGGCCTCGGGGGGACGCTCAATGAGCAGTTCTTC.

This clone was picked up a small number of times. This rearrangement joins TRBV29-1 to TRBJ2-5, with a possible D match to TRBD1 (6 bases). V was shortened by 4 bases and J by 1 base, with 7 bases between the two germline ends. Germline V gene data show CDR1 as SQVTM and CDR2 as ANQGSEA. The CDR3 has 12 amino acids. The CDR3 here is CSVARGQETQYF. The CDR3 coding sequence is TGCAGCGTTGCCAGGGGCCAAGAGACCCAGTACTTC.

This chain joins TRBV5-4 and TRBJ1-4, with D perhaps matching TRBD1 (5 bases). Trimming took off 4 bases at V and 8 bases at J, with 15 bases between the two ends. The length of the CDR3 is 14 residues. Germline V gene sequence: CDR1 SGHNT, CDR2 YYREEE (reference sequence). The CDR3 is CASSPPDGGEKLFF. The CDR3 DNA follows: TGTGCCAGCAGCCCACCCGACGGGGGGGAAAAACTGTTTTTT.

The gene calls are TRBV9 and TRBJ1-6, with 9 bases matching TRBD1. This CDR3 contains 15 residues. Losses at the gene ends were 3 bases for V and 7 bases for J; bases not matched to a gene: 5. Germline lookup yields CDR1 SGDLS and CDR2 YYNGEE. CDR3 DNA sequence: TGTGCCAGCAGCGGGGCGACAGGGGGGAATTCACCCCTCCACTTT. It specifies CASSGATGGNSPLHF.

This clone appeared a few times. The rearrangement uses TRBV5-1 and TRBJ2-2, with a tentative D call TRBD1 (6 bases). CDR3 length: 16 amino acids. The V and J ends lost 2 bases and 1 base respectively, with 12 bases between them. Germline CDR1 is SGHRS and CDR2 is YFSETQ. This chain's CDR3 is CASSFAGTWNTGELFF. CDR3 nucleotide sequence: TGCGCCAGCAGCTTCGCCGGGACATGGAACACCGGGGAGCTGTTTTTT.

This clone rates as medium-sized. The chain combines TRBV15 with TRBJ2-5; 8 nucleotides align to TRBD1. With 1 base clipped from V and 5 bases from J, the junction kept 9 bases outside the gene matches. The CDR3 runs 16 residues. CDR1 and CDR2 from the germline V gene are LNHNV and YYDKDF (reference sequence). CDR3 protein: CATSRGKTGATETQYF. The DNA of the CDR3 is TGTGCCACCAGCAGAGGCAAGACAGGGGCCACGGAGACCCAGTACTTC. The full variable domain, completed using reference TRBV15 and TRBJ2-5, is DAMVIQNPRYQVTQFGKPVTLSCSQTLNHNVMYWYQQKSSQAPKLLFHYYDKDFNNEADTPDNFQSRRPNTSFCFLDIRSPGLGDTAMYLCATSRGKTGATETQYFGPGTRLLVL.

This clone has only one observation. The J gene is TRBJ2-1, the V gene TRBV9, with 12 bases fitting TRBD2. Trimming cost V 0 bases and J 3 bases; bases outside gene matches: 1. The germline V gene has CDR1 SGDLS and CDR2 YYNGEE. This CDR3 region has 16 residues. The CDR3 coding sequence is TGTGCCAGCAGCGTAGGACTAGCGGGAGACTACAATGAGCAGTTCTTC. Amino acid sequence: CASSVGLAGDYNEQFF. Complete variable domain (other parts from reference TRBV9 and TRBJ2-1): DSGVTQTPKHLITATGQRVTLRCSPRSGDLSVYWYQQSLDQGLQFLIQYYNGEERAKGNILERFSAQQFPDLHSELNLSSLELGDSALYFCASSVGLAGDYNEQFFGPGTRLTVL.

V is TRBV19 and J is TRBJ1-4; D is unclear. Germline CDR1 is LNHDA and CDR2 is SQIVND (reference sequence). CDR3 length: 15 amino acids. V was clipped by 2 bases and J by 7 bases, with 14 bases between them. The DNA of the CDR3 is TGTGCCAGTAGTATACTGGGCCGGGGTGTTGAAAAACTGTTTTTT. This codes for CASSILGRGVEKLFF.

The count of this clone is one. The rearrangement uses TRBV5-1 and TRBJ2-7, with 7 nucleotides matching TRBD1. The germline V gene encodes CDR1 SGHRS and CDR2 YFSETQ. The CDR3 spans 13 residues. Germline trimming cut 3 bases from V and 0 bases from J; bases unmatched to any gene: 0. The CDR3 here is CASSWDSSYEQYF. The CDR3 nucleotides read TGCGCCAGCAGCTGGGACAGCTCCTACGAGCAGTACTTC.

This chain links TRBV19 with TRBJ2-2, with TRBD1 identical over 9 bases. V shed 5 bases, J shed 6 bases, and the junction held 10 bases outside the gene matches. Germline V gene data show CDR1 as LNHDA and CDR2 as SQIVND (reference sequence). CDR3 length equals 16 residues. The CDR3 loop is CASSPSPGQGAGELFF. Here the CDR3 DNA reads TGTGCCAGTAGTCCCAGTCCGGGACAGGGTGCCGGGGAGCTGTTTTTT.

This clone was observed a single time. The chain is built from TRBV19 and TRBJ2-1; D ambiguous. CDR3 length: 17 amino acids. CDR1 is LNHDA and CDR2 is SQIVND in the germline V gene (reference sequence). V was trimmed by 1 base and J by 0 bases, leaving 13 bases between them. The CDR3 region has the DNA TGTGCCAGTAGTATAGGGGCCAGTTACTTCTCCTACAATGAGCAGTTCTTC. It specifies CASSIGASYFSYNEQFF.

This chain uses TRBV28 with TRBJ2-7, with 10 bases fitting TRBD1. J gave up 5 bases and V 5 bases, and 6 bases lay outside the gene matches. This CDR3 is built from 14 residues. Germline V gene data show CDR1 as MDHEN and CDR2 as SYDVKM. CDR3 sequence: CASSTRGQGNEQYF. The CDR3 nucleotides read TGTGCCAGCAGTACCCGGGGACAGGGGAACGAGCAGTACTTC.

This chain joins TRBV2 and TRBJ1-5; no firm D call. This CDR3 is 13 amino acids long. Germline values: CDR1 SNHLY, CDR2 FYNNEI. The germline V and J ends were trimmed by 7 bases and 3 bases, with 10 bases remaining between them. CDR3 loop: CASTSGSNQPQHF. The CDR3 nucleotides are TGTGCCAGCACCTCAGGTTCCAATCAGCCCCAGCATTTT.

The V gene is TRBV5-1, the J gene TRBJ2-2; TRBD1 might be the D (6 bases). The CDR3 sequence is 15 residues long. V was trimmed by 0 bases and J by 7 bases, leaving 13 bases between them. Germline V gives CDR1 SGHRS, CDR2 YFSETQ. The CDR3: CASSLGTGMSGELFF. The CDR3 DNA reads TGCGCCAGCAGCTTGGGAACAGGGATGAGCGGGGAGCTGTTTTTT.

V gene TRBV7-3 combines with J gene TRBJ2-3; 7 bases are a match to TRBD1. Germline V gene lookup returns CDR1 SGHTA and CDR2 FQGTGA. The CDR3 extends over 17 amino acids. The junction had 11 bases not matched to a gene; V was cut back by 4 bases and J by 1 base. The CDR3 DNA is TGTGCCAGCAGCTCGAACCCAATCGACAGGGGCACAGATACGCAGTATTTT. Protein: CASSSNPIDRGTDTQYF.

The chain is built from TRBV9 and TRBJ2-1, with 9 bases fitting TRBD2. V gave up 4 bases and J gave up 9 bases; unmatched junction bases: 8. Germline CDR1 is SGDLS and CDR2 is YYNGEE. This CDR3 is built from 14 residues. The CDR3 here is CASSPGTSSLEQFF. DNA of the CDR3: TGTGCCAGCAGCCCCGGGACTAGCTCGCTTGAGCAGTTCTTC.

V usage is TRBV19 and J usage is TRBJ1-1; D is possibly TRBD1 (5 bases). Between the trimmed V and J ends, which lost 1 base and 6 bases, there was a span of 15 bases. Germline-derived CDR1 and CDR2 are LNHDA and SQIVND (reference sequence). CDR3 length: 15 amino acids. CDR3 DNA sequence: TGTGCCAGTAGTATAGCTGGGACTACGAGGGCTGAAGCTTTCTTT. Its protein is CASSIAGTTRAEAFF.

The genes are TRBV19 and TRBJ2-3, with TRBD1 matching over 8 bases. Germline loops: CDR1 LNHDA, CDR2 SQIVND (reference sequence). V shed 4 bases, J shed 3 bases, and the junction held 3 bases outside the gene matches. The CDR3 loop spans 14 amino acids. The CDR3 region is CASSTQGGTDTQYF. DNA of the CDR3: TGTGCCAGTAGTACACAGGGGGGAACAGATACGCAGTATTTT.

The chain has TRBV7-8 and TRBJ2-2; 7 bases are shared with TRBD1. The germline CDR1 and CDR2 sequences are SGHVS and FQNEAQ. The CDR3 runs 14 residues. The J segment lost 1 base and the V segment lost 6 bases, leaving 2 bases of the junction unmatched. CDR3 nucleotides: TGTGCCAGCAGGCGGACAGGGAACACCGGGGAGCTGTTTTTT. Encoded protein: CASRRTGNTGELFF.

J is TRBJ1-6 and V is TRBV6-2 or TRBV6-3; 8 bases match TRBD1. Germline-derived CDR1 and CDR2 are MNHEY and SVGEGT. CDR3 size: 15 residues. Trimming took 5 bases from V and 7 from J; bases not matched to a gene: 7. The CDR3 protein is CASSPWTGRNSPLHF. The CDR3 coding sequence is TGTGCCAGCAGTCCATGGACAGGGAGGAATTCACCCCTCCACTTT.

The sample holds one count of this clone. The DNA for the CDR3 is TGTGCCAGCAGCTCGCCGGGGACTCGGTACAATGAGCAGTTCTTC. The encoded protein is CASSSPGTRYNEQFF. The chain links TRBV6-5 to TRBJ2-1, with a weak D call TRBD2 (6 bases). V was cut by 6 bases and J by 4 bases, with 16 bases left in between. The germline gives CDR1 MNHEY, CDR2 SVGAGI. CDR3 length equals 15 residues.

This chain joins TRBV12-5 and TRBJ2-7; the D is unclear. The germline CDR1 and CDR2 sequences are LGHNT and FRNRAP. The CDR3 loop spans 13 amino acids. V was trimmed by 2 bases and J by 5 bases, leaving 10 bases between them. CDR3 coding DNA: TGTGCTAGTGGTTTGCCCCGCGACAACGAGCAGTACTTC. It is translated as CASGLPRDNEQYF.

The chain uses TRBV20-1 and TRBJ1-2; D gene uncertain. The germline V gene has CDR1 DFQATT and CDR2 SNEGSKA (reference sequence). Trimming took 5 bases from V and 8 from J, leaving 12 bases between them. The CDR3 sequence is 11 residues long. DNA of the CDR3: TGCAGTGCTGGTGGAGTCCGCGGCTACACCTTC. Translation gives CSAGGVRGYTF.

This chain links TRBV19 with TRBJ2-2, with TRBD1 as a possible D gene (6 bases). CDR1 and CDR2 from the germline V gene are LNHDA and SQIVND (reference sequence). The CDR3 runs to 15 residues. V was clipped by 3 bases and J by 6 bases, with 14 bases between them. The CDR3 protein is CASSMGVGGSGELFF. In nucleotides, the CDR3 is TGTGCCAGTAGTATGGGTGTTGGGGGCTCCGGGGAGCTGTTTTTT.

This clone was picked up one time. This chain uses TRBV7-8 with TRBJ2-3; D possibly corresponds to TRBD1 (5 bases). The germline V gene encodes CDR1 SGHVS and CDR2 FQNEAQ. The CDR3 totals 15 residues. Deletions cut 1 base from V and 6 bases from J, with 14 bases between. The CDR3, as DNA: TGTGCCAGCAGCTTAGGATGGGGCTCCGGGGATACGCAGTATTTT. The encoded protein is CASSLGWGSGDTQYF.